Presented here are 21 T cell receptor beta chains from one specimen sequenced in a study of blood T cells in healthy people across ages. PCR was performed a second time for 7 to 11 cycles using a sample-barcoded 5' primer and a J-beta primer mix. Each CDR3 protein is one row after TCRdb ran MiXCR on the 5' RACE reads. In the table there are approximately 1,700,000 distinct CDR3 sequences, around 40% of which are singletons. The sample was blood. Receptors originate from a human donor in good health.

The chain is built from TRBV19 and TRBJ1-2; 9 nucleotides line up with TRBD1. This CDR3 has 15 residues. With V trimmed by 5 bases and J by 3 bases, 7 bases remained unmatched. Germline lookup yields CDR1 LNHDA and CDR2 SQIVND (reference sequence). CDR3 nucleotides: TGTGCCAGTAGTTCCCAGACAGGGGGAGACTATGGCTACACCTTC. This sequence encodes CASSSQTGGDYGYTF.

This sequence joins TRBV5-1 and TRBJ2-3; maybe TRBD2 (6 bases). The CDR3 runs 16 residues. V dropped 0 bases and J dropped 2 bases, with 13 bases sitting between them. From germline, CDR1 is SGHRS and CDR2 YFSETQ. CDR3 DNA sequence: TGCGCCAGCAGCTTGGAGGGGCGGGGAGACACAGATACGCAGTATTTT. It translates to CASSLEGRGDTDTQYF.

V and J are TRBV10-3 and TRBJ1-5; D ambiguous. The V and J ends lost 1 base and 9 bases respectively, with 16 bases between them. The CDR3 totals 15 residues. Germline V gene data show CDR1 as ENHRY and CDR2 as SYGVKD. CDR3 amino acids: CAISEFMGGNGPQHF. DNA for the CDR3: TGTGCCATCAGTGAGTTTATGGGAGGGAATGGGCCCCAGCATTTT.

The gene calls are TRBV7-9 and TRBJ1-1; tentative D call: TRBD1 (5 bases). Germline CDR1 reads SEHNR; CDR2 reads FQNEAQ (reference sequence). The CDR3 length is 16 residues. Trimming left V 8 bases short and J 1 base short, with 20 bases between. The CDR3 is CASLTVSGPQNTEAFF. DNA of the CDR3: TGTGCCAGCCTAACGGTCTCGGGACCGCAGAACACTGAAGCTTTCTTT.

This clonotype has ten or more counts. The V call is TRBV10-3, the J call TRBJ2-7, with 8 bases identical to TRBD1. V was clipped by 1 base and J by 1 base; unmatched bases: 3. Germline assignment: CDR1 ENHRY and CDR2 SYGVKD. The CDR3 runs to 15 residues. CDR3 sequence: CAISEWTGRSYEQYF. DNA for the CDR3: TGTGCCATCAGTGAGTGGACAGGGAGGTCCTACGAGCAGTACTTC.

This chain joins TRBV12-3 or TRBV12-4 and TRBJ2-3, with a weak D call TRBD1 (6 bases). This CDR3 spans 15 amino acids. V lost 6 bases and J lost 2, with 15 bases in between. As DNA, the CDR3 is TGTGCCAGCAGGCCAGGGGTAGCCTTCACAGATACGCAGTATTTT. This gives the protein CASRPGVAFTDTQYF.

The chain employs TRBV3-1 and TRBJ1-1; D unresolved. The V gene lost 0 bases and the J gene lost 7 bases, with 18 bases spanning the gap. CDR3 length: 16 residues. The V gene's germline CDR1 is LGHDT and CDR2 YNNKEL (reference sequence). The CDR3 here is CASSQDKAGINFEAFF. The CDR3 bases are TGTGCCAGCAGCCAAGATAAGGCGGGAATCAACTTTGAAGCTTTCTTT.

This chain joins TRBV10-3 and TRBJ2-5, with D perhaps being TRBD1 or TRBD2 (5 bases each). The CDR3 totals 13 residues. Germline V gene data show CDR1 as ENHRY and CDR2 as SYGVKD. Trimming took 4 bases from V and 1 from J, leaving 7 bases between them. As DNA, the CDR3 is TGTGCCATCAGTGCGGGGCCCCAAGAGACCCAGTACTTC. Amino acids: CAISAGPQETQYF.

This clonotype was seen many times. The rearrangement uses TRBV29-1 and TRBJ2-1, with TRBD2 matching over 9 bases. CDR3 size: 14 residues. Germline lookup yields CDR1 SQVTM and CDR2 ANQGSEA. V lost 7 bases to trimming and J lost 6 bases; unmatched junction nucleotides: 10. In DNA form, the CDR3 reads TGCAGCGCCATAGGGCTAGCGGGGTTCAATGAGCAGTTCTTC. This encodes CSAIGLAGFNEQFF.

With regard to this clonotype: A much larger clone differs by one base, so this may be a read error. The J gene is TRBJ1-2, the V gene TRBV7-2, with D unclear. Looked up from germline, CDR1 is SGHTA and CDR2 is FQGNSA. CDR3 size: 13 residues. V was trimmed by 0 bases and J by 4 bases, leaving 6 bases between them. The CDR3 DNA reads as TGTGCCAGCAGCTTAGCGGTGGCCTATGGCTACACCTTC. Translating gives CASSLAVAYGYTF.

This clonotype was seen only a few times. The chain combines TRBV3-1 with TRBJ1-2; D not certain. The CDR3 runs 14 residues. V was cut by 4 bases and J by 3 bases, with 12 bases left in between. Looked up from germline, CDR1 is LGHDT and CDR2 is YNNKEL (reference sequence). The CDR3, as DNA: TGTGCCAGCAGCCTCGGACCCGAGGACTATGGCTACACCTTC. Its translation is CASSLGPEDYGYTF.

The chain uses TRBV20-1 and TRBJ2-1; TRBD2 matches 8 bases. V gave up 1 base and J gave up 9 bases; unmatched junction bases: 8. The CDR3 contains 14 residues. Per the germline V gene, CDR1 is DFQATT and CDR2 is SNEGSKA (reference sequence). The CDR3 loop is CSARVSLAGGEQFF. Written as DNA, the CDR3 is TGCAGTGCTAGAGTTAGTCTTGCGGGGGGTGAGCAGTTCTTC.

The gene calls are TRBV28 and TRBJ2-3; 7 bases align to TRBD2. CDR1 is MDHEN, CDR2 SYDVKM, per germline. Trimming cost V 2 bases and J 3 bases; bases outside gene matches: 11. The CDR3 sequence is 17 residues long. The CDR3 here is CASSLGGSGALTDTQYF. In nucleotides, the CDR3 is TGTGCCAGCAGTTTAGGGGGGAGCGGGGCGCTAACAGATACGCAGTATTTT.

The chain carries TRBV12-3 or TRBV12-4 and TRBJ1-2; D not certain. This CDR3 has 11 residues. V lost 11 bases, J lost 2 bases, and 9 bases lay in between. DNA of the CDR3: TGTGCCTTAGGGCGCAACTATGGCTACACCTTC. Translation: CALGRNYGYTF.

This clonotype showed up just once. CDR3 coding DNA: TGTGCCGCCCCCCCCGCGAAGCCTTTACAGAACACTGAAGCTTTCTTT. Protein sequence: CAAPPAKPLQNTEAFF. The genes are TRBV12-5 and TRBJ1-1, with D uncertain. This CDR3 region has 16 residues. Germline CDR1 LGHNT, CDR2 FRNRAP.

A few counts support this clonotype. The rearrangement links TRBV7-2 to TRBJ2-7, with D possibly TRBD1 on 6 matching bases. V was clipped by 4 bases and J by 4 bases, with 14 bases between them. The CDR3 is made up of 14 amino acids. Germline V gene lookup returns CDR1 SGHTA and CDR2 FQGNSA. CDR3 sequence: CASSWQGPIYEQYF. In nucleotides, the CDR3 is TGTGCCAGCAGCTGGCAGGGGCCGATTTACGAGCAGTACTTC.

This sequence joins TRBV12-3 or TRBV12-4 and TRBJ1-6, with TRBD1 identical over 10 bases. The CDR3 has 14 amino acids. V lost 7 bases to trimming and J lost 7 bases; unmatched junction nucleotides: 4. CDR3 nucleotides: TGTGCCAGCATGGCGGGACAGGGGAATTCACCCCTCCACTTT. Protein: CASMAGQGNSPLHF.

The CDR3 DNA sequence: TGTGCCAGCAGCTTGGAGCAGTGGAACACTGAAGCTTTCTTT. It translates to CASSLEQWNTEAFF. The rearrangement uses TRBV11-1 and TRBJ1-1; D unresolved. Germline V CDR1 and CDR2: SGHAT, FQDESV (reference sequence). V shed 3 bases and J shed 1 base, with 9 bases lying between them. The CDR3 sequence is 14 residues long.

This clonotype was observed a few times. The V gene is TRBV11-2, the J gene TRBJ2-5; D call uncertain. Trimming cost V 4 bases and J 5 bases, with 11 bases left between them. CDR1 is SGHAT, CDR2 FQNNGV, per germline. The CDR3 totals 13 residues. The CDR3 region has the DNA TGTGCCAGCAGCTCCCCAGGCAAGGAGACCCAGTACTTC. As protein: CASSSPGKETQYF.

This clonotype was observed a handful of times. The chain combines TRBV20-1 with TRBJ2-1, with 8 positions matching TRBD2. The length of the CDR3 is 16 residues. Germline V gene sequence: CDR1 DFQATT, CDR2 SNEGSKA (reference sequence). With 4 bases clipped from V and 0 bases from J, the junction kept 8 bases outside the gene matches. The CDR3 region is CSATPLAGSSYNEQFF. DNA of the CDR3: TGCAGTGCTACACCTTTAGCGGGGAGCTCCTACAATGAGCAGTTCTTC.

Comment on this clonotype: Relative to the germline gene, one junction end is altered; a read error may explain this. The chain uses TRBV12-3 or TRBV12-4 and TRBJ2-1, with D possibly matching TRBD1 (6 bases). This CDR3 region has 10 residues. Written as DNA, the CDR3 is TGCGCCATCAAAGGGGGTGAGCAGGTCTTC. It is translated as CAIKGGEQVF.